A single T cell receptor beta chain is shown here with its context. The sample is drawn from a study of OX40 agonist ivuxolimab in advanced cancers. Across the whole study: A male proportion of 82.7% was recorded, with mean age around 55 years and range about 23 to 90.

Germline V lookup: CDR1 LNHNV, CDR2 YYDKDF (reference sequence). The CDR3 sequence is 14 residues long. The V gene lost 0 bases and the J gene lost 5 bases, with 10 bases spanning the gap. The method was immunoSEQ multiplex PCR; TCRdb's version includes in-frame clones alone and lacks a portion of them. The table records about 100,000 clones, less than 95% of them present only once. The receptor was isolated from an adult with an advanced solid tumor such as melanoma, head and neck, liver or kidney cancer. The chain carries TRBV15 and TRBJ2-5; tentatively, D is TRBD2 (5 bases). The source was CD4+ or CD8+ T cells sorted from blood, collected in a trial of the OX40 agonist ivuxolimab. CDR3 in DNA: TGTGCCACCAGCAGAGATAGGCCGGGGGAGACCCAGTACTTC. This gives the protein CATSRDRPGETQYF.